This T cell receptor beta chain was sequenced during a study of cytomegalovirus exposure and HLA in healthy donors. This clone was found a few times. Its target is not known. Whole-study results and caveats: When analyzed later, a missense DCLRE1C variant was found to be linked to TCR beta V- and J-gene trimming. Later on, an analysis found that several of the most significant clusters appeared to be linked to common viral pathogens, which included parvovirus B19.

From germline, CDR1 is GTSNPN and CDR2 SVGIG (reference sequence). V was shortened by 8 bases and J by 1 base, with 14 bases between the two germline ends. The CDR3 loop spans 13 amino acids. The PCR was carried out with 60 Vbeta primers and 13 Jbeta primers. Some clones are missing from TCRdb's copy, which holds only in-frame ones; the method was immunoSEQ multiplex PCR. Here the sample spans 95,000 to 150,000 clones, 83% being singletons. Material: PBMCs. The source of this sequence is a woman between 40 and 55 years old in good health and CMV-seropositive. The chain recombines TRBV30 with TRBJ1-1; D is undetermined. CDR3 protein: CALRYSRNTEAFF. The CDR3 nucleotides read TGTGCCCTCCGATACTCGCGGAACACTGAAGCTTTCTTT.